This TCR beta chain originates from a study of blood T cells in healthy people across ages. For every donor, a draw yielded roughly 10 milliliters of peripheral blood. A remark on this clonotype: The antigen remains undetermined.

It was with a sample-barcoded 5' primer and a J-beta primer mix that a second PCR of about 6 to 12 cycles was run. Each cDNA molecule carried a tag from a template-switch adaptor that contained 12 random nucleotides. Each CDR3 protein gets one entry after TCRdb re-called the 5' RACE reads with MiXCR. The sample holds just over 800,000 distinct CDR3 sequences, about 62% seen once. Regarding the study as a whole: Because donor CMV status was unknown, expanded clonotype changes were possibly confounded.

V lost 6 bases, J lost 7 bases, and 24 bases lay in between. Germline V CDR1 and CDR2: SNHLY, FYNNEI. CDR3 length equals 16 residues. This TCR was sampled from a man aged 25-45 years in good health. V and J are TRBV2 and TRBJ1-2, with a weak D call TRBD1 (5 bases). The sample comprised blood. CDR3 DNA: TGTGCCAGCAGGGGACTAAAAACGGGGCGGCACGCTGGCTACACCTTC. Translated: CASRGLKTGRHAGYTF.